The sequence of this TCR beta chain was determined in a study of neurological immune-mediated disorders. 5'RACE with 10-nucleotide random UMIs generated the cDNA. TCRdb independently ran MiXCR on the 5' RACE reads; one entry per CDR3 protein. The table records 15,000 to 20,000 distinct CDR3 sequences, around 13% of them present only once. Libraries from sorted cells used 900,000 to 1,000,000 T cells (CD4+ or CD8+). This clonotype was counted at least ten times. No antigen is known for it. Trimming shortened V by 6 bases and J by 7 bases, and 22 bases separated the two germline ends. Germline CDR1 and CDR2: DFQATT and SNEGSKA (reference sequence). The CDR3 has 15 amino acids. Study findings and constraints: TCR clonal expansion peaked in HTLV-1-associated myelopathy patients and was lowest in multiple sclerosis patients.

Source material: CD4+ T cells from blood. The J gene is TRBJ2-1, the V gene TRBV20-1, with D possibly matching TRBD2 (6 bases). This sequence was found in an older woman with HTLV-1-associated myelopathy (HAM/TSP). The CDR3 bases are TGCAGTGCAAGCATTCCGGGACTCCATCTAAATGAGCAGTTCTTC. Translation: CSASIPGLHLNEQFF.